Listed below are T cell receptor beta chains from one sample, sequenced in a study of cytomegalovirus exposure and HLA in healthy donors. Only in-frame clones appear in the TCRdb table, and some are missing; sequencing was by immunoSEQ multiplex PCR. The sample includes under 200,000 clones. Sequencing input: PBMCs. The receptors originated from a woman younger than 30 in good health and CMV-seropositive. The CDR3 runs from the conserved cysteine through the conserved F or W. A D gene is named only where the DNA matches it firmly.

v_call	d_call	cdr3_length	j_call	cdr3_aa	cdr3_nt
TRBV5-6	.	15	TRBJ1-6	CASGREQRFNSPLHF	TGTGCCAGCGGACGGGAACAGAGATTTAATTCACCCCTCCACTTT
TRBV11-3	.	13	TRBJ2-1	CATSGGSGNEQFF	TGTGCAACGTCGGGGGGCAGCGGGAATGAGCAGTTCTTC
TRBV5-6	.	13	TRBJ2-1	CASTNVIYNEQFF	TGTGCCAGCACCAATGTCATCTACAATGAGCAGTTCTTC
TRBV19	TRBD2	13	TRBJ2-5	CATRSGVPETQYF	TGTGCCACCCGAAGCGGGGTACCGGAGACCCAGTACTTC
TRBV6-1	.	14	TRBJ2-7	CASSVEGSSYEQYF	TGTGCCAGCAGTGTTGAGGGTAGCTCCTACGAGCAGTACTTC
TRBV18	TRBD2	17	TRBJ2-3	CASSPGLAGASTDTQYF	TGTGCCAGCTCACCAGGACTAGCGGGGGCTAGCACAGATACGCAGTATTTT
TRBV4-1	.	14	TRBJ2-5	CASSHYLNGETQYF	TGCGCCAGCAGCCATTACCTAAACGGGGAGACCCAGTACTTC
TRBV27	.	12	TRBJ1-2	CASSSNRVGYTF	TGTGCCAGCAGTTCCAACAGGGTCGGCTACACCTTC
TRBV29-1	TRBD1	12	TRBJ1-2	CSVETGRYGYTF	TGCAGCGTTGAGACAGGGCGCTATGGCTACACCTTC
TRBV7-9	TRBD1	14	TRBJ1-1	CASSLGTGNTEAFF	TGTGCCAGCAGCCTCGGGACAGGCAACACTGAAGCTTTCTTT
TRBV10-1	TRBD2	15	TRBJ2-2	CASSPGLAPTGELFF	TGCGCCAGCAGCCCGGGACTAGCGCCAACCGGGGAGCTGTTTTTT
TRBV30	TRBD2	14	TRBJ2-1	CAWSWASGENEQFF	TGTGCCTGGAGTTGGGCTAGCGGGGAGAATGAGCAGTTCTTC
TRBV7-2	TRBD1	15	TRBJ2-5	CASSSRTGLQETQYF	TGTGCCAGCAGCTCGCGGACAGGGCTCCAAGAGACCCAGTACTTC
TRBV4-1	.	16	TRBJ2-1	CASSPGHLSSYNEQFF	TGCGCCAGCAGCCCCGGACACCTGAGCTCCTACAATGAGCAGTTCTTC
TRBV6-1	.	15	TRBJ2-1	CASSEQVGGYNEQFF	TGTGCCAGCAGTGAACAAGTTGGCGGCTACAATGAGCAGTTCTTC
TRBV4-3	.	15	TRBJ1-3	CASSQDAGPGNTIYF	TGCGCCAGCAGCCAAGACGCAGGCCCTGGAAACACCATATATTTT
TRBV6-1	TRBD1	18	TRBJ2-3	CASSEATDRGPSTDTQYF	TGTGCCAGCAGTGAAGCAACCGACAGGGGGCCTAGCACAGATACGCAGTATTTT
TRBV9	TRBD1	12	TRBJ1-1	CASSVDRGPAFF	TGTGCCAGCAGCGTAGACAGGGGCCCAGCTTTCTTT
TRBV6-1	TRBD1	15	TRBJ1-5	CASSGGQGAYQPQHF	TGTGCCAGCAGTGGGGGACAGGGGGCTTATCAGCCCCAGCATTTT
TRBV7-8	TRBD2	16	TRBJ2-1	CASSLDLAGGLDEQFF	TGTGCCAGCAGCTTAGACCTAGCGGGGGGGCTAGATGAGCAGTTCTTC
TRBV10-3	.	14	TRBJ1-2	CVGWSGPGAYGYTF	TGTGTCGGTTGGTCCGGTCCAGGGGCCTATGGCTACACCTTC
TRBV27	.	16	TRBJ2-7	CASSRTAQGNSYEQYF	TGTGCCAGCAGCCGCACGGCGCAGGGGAACTCCTACGAGCAGTACTTC
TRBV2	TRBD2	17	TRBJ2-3	CASRQFGTSGGTDTQYF	TGTGCCAGCAGGCAGTTCGGGACTAGCGGGGGTACAGATACGCAGTATTTT
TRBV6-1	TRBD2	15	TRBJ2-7	CASSEQWTSPNEQYF	TGTGCCAGCAGTGAACAGTGGACTAGCCCAAACGAGCAGTACTTC
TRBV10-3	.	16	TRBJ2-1	CAISEYSGVTYNEQFF	TGTGCCATCAGTGAGTATTCAGGGGTTACCTACAATGAGCAGTTCTTC
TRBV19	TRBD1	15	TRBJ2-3	CASTTGQGRVDTQYF	TGTGCCAGTACCACGGGACAGGGGAGGGTGGATACGCAGTATTTT
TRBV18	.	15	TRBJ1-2	CASSPVAGGSYGYTF	TGTGCCAGCTCACCGGTGGCGGGTGGTAGTTATGGCTACACCTTC
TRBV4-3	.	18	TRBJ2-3	CASSQDRNARIRADTQYF	TGCGCCAGCAGCCAAGATAGGAATGCTCGAATCCGGGCAGATACGCAGTATTTT
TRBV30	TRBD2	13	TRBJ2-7	CAWSVGLAREQYF	TGTGCCTGGAGTGTTGGACTAGCGCGGGAGCAGTACTTC
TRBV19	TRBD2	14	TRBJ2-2	CASNLAARTGELFF	TGTGCCAGTAATCTAGCGGCGCGCACCGGGGAGCTGTTTTTT